The rows below give T cell receptor beta chains drawn from one sample of a study of identical twins. Using its own MiXCR run on the 5' RACE reads, TCRdb lists one record per CDR3 protein. The data contain 450,000 or so distinct CDR3 sequences, more than 20% of them singletons. Another study also made use of these data, one on T cells expressing NK-cell markers.

What was sequenced was CD4+ T cells sorted from blood. These receptors all come from a woman aged 18-30 years in good health. The CDR3 runs from the conserved cysteine through the conserved F or W. Each record gives: D gene, J gene, clone size, V gene, CDR3 protein, CDR3 DNA. The D gene is left open where the match is weak. Only some rows state a clone size, as once, few, many or a class for expanded clones.

D: TRBD1; J: TRBJ1-1; size: few; V: TRBV7-9; CDR3: CASSIRQGMNTEAFF; DNA: TGTGCCAGCAGCATTAGACAGGGGATGAACACTGAAGCTTTCTTT
D: -; J: TRBJ1-1; size: few; V: TRBV7-9; CDR3: CASSLQSGVNTEAFF; DNA: TGTGCCAGCAGCTTGCAGTCCGGGGTGAACACTGAAGCTTTCTTT
D: -; J: TRBJ2-3; size: -; V: TRBV6-2/TRBV6-3; CDR3: CASSKTTGTDTQYF; DNA: TGTGCCAGCAGTAAGACGACGGGGACAGATACGCAGTATTTT
D: TRBD2; J: TRBJ2-5; size: -; V: TRBV27; CDR3: CASSLRREGWETQYF; DNA: TGTGCCAGCAGTTTACGGCGGGAGGGTTGGGAGACCCAGTACTTC
D: -; J: TRBJ2-7; size: -; V: TRBV20-1; CDR3: CSATGVDEQYF; DNA: TGCAGTGCTACAGGGGTGGACGAGCAGTACTTC
D: -; J: TRBJ2-5; size: -; V: TRBV27; CDR3: CASSLSGGYQETQYF; DNA: TGTGCCAGCAGTTTATCAGGCGGGTACCAAGAGACCCAGTACTTC
D: TRBD2; J: TRBJ2-5; size: -; V: TRBV29-1; CDR3: CSGWAGGQETQYF; DNA: TGCAGCGGATGGGCGGGGGGCCAAGAGACCCAGTACTTC
D: -; J: TRBJ2-5; size: -; V: TRBV2; CDR3: CASSYDRSQETQYF; DNA: TGTGCCAGCAGCTACGACAGGAGTCAAGAGACCCAGTACTTC
D: -; J: TRBJ1-1; size: -; V: TRBV20-1; CDR3: CSARGRRANTEAFF; DNA: TGCAGTGCTAGAGGCCGCAGGGCGAACACTGAAGCTTTCTTT
D: -; J: TRBJ2-7; size: -; V: TRBV20-1; CDR3: CSAPVGSGPYEQYF; DNA: TGCAGTGCCCCCGTTGGTAGCGGTCCCTACGAGCAGTACTTC
D: TRBD2; J: TRBJ2-3; size: -; V: TRBV29-1; CDR3: CSVVASGTHTQYF; DNA: TGCAGCGTTGTAGCTAGCGGGACCCATACGCAGTATTTT
D: TRBD2; J: TRBJ2-5; size: -; V: TRBV20-1; CDR3: CSGGASGGEETQYF; DNA: TGCAGTGGAGGAGCCAGCGGGGGGGAAGAGACCCAGTACTTC
D: -; J: TRBJ1-2; size: -; V: TRBV4-3; CDR3: CASSQDRADPYGYTF; DNA: TGCGCCAGCAGCCAAGATCGCGCAGATCCCTATGGCTACACCTTC
D: TRBD2; J: TRBJ2-5; size: -; V: TRBV20-1; CDR3: CSAGVSGTHLKETQYF; DNA: TGCAGTGCTGGAGTTAGCGGGACGCACTTAAAAGAGACCCAGTACTTC
D: -; J: TRBJ1-2; size: -; V: TRBV11-3; CDR3: CASSQGLSRGGYTF; DNA: TGTGCCAGCAGCCAAGGCCTCAGTAGGGGCGGCTACACCTTC
D: TRBD2; J: TRBJ2-1; size: -; V: TRBV12-3/TRBV12-4; CDR3: CASSLRTSGRGEQFF; DNA: TGTGCCAGCAGTTTACGGACTAGCGGGAGGGGTGAGCAGTTCTTC
D: TRBD1; J: TRBJ2-1; size: few; V: TRBV14; CDR3: CASSQRQGVSNEQFF; DNA: TGTGCCAGCAGCCAACGACAGGGGGTTTCTAATGAGCAGTTCTTC
D: -; J: TRBJ1-3; size: -; V: TRBV6-5; CDR3: CASSYSRDSGNTIYF; DNA: TGTGCCAGCAGTTACTCCCGAGACTCTGGAAACACCATATATTTT
D: -; J: TRBJ2-7; size: -; V: TRBV10-3; CDR3: CAIRDITYEQYF; DNA: TGTGCCATCAGGGACATCACCTACGAGCAGTACTTC
D: -; J: TRBJ2-7; size: few; V: TRBV10-3; CDR3: CATAGAHEQYF; DNA: TGTGCTACCGCCGGTGCCCACGAGCAGTACTTC
D: -; J: TRBJ2-7; size: many; V: TRBV5-1; CDR3: CASSFRDRSYEQYF; DNA: TGCGCCAGCAGCTTCCGGGACCGCTCCTACGAGCAGTACTTC
D: -; J: TRBJ2-1; size: few; V: TRBV12-3/TRBV12-4; CDR3: CASSQPQGPTPNEQFF; DNA: TGTGCCAGCAGCCAACCACAGGGCCCCACTCCCAATGAGCAGTTCTTC
D: -; J: TRBJ2-2; size: many; V: TRBV7-2; CDR3: CASSRASSGRSTGELFF; DNA: TGTGCCAGCAGCCGGGCCTCCTCGGGGCGGAGCACCGGGGAGCTGTTTTTT
D: -; J: TRBJ2-1; size: -; V: TRBV27; CDR3: CASSLSKVNEQFF; DNA: TGTGCCAGCAGTTTATCAAAGGTAAATGAGCAGTTCTTC
D: TRBD2; J: TRBJ2-3; size: -; V: TRBV20-1; CDR3: CSASTSGRGTDTQYF; DNA: TGCAGTGCTAGCACTAGCGGGAGAGGGACAGATACGCAGTATTTT
D: -; J: TRBJ1-1; size: -; V: TRBV11-1; CDR3: CASSPRIQGQEAFF; DNA: TGTGCCAGCAGCCCAAGAATCCAAGGGCAAGAAGCTTTCTTT
D: -; J: TRBJ1-2; size: few; V: TRBV7-2; CDR3: CASSFQNNYGYTF; DNA: TGTGCCAGCAGCTTTCAGAATAACTATGGCTACACCTTC
D: TRBD2; J: TRBJ2-1; size: few; V: TRBV4-3; CDR3: CASSQDLAVYNEQFF; DNA: TGCGCCAGCAGCCAAGATCTAGCGGTCTACAATGAGCAGTTCTTC
D: -; J: TRBJ2-2; size: few; V: TRBV7-7; CDR3: CASSLGFGGYTGELFF; DNA: TGTGCCAGCAGCTTAGGCTTCGGGGGATACACCGGGGAGCTGTTTTTT
D: -; J: TRBJ2-3; size: few; V: TRBV6-5; CDR3: CASRSPTTPQYF; DNA: TGTGCCAGCAGATCACCCACTACGCCGCAGTATTTT
D: TRBD2; J: TRBJ2-4; size: few; V: TRBV11-1; CDR3: CASSLPPRLAGSQNIQYF; DNA: TGTGCCAGCAGCTTACCCCCCCGACTAGCGGGGTCCCAAAACATTCAGTACTTC
D: TRBD1; J: TRBJ2-7; size: -; V: TRBV5-6; CDR3: CASSFLRGQGALKQYF; DNA: TGTGCCAGCAGCTTCCTGCGTGGACAGGGGGCTTTGAAACAGTACTTC
D: -; J: TRBJ2-3; size: few; V: TRBV20-1; CDR3: CSASRGAIDTQYF; DNA: TGCAGTGCTAGCCGGGGGGCCATAGATACGCAGTATTTT
D: TRBD2; J: TRBJ2-2; size: -; V: TRBV11-3; CDR3: CASSMTSGTNTGELFF; DNA: TGTGCCAGCAGCATGACTAGCGGGACGAACACCGGGGAGCTGTTTTTT
D: TRBD2; J: TRBJ2-7; size: -; V: TRBV25-1; CDR3: CASRSAGGPGEQYF; DNA: TGTGCCAGCAGGTCAGCGGGAGGGCCCGGCGAGCAGTACTTC
D: -; J: TRBJ2-3; size: -; V: TRBV20-1; CDR3: CSARDDFGDTQYF; DNA: TGCAGTGCTAGAGACGACTTCGGGGATACGCAGTATTTT
D: -; J: TRBJ2-2; size: few; V: TRBV7-2; CDR3: CASSLVSGRHNTGELFF; DNA: TGTGCCAGCAGCTTAGTATCAGGGCGACATAACACCGGGGAGCTGTTTTTT
D: TRBD1; J: TRBJ2-3; size: -; V: TRBV20-1; CDR3: CSARMGQPWGTDTQYF; DNA: TGCAGTGCTAGAATGGGACAGCCCTGGGGCACAGATACGCAGTATTTT
D: TRBD2; J: TRBJ2-7; size: few; V: TRBV20-1; CDR3: CSARLATNEQYF; DNA: TGCAGTGCTCGACTAGCGACGAACGAGCAGTACTTC
D: -; J: TRBJ1-1; size: -; V: TRBV6-5; CDR3: CASSYRYGGNTEAFF; DNA: TGTGCCAGCAGTTACCGCTATGGGGGAAACACTGAAGCTTTCTTT
D: TRBD2; J: TRBJ2-1; size: -; V: TRBV12-3/TRBV12-4; CDR3: CASSPGGRLTGQFF; DNA: TGTGCCAGCAGCCCGGGGGGTAGGCTGACTGGGCAGTTCTTC
D: -; J: TRBJ2-6; size: -; V: TRBV20-1; CDR3: CSARLPSWGSGANVLTF; DNA: TGCAGTGCAAGACTGCCATCGTGGGGCTCTGGGGCCAACGTCCTGACTTTC